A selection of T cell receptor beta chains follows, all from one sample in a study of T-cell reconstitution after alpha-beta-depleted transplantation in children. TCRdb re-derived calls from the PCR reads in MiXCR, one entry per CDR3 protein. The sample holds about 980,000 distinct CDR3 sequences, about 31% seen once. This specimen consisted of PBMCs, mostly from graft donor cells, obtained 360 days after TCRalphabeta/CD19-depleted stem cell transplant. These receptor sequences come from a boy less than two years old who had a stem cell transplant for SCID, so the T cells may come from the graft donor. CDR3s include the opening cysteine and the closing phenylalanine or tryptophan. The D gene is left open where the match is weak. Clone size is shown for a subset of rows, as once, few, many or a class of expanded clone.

TGTGCCAGCAGATCGCGGGACAGGGGAGACACCATATATTTT	CASRSRDRGDTIYF	TRBD1	-	TRBJ1-3	TRBV5-4
TGTGCCAGCAGTCCGACATGGCCTGGGAAGCTTAAGGGTTTAAATGAGCAGTTCTTC	CASSPTWPGKLKGLNEQFF	-	-	TRBJ2-1	TRBV28
TGCGCCAGCAGCTTGCAGGGGGCGCGAAGTTCACCCCTCCACTTT	CASSLQGARSSPLHF	TRBD1	-	TRBJ1-6	TRBV5-1
TGCACCTCAGCGAGGGGATCTGATGGCTACACCTTC	CTSARGSDGYTF	-	few	TRBJ1-2	TRBV20-1
TGTGCCAGCAGCCAACGATTAGCGGGGAACAATGAGCAGTTCTTC	CASSQRLAGNNEQFF	TRBD2	-	TRBJ2-1	TRBV3-1
TGTGCCAGCAGTCCCACCAACGGGGGGCTAGCCAAAAACATTCAGTACTTC	CASSPTNGGLAKNIQYF	-	-	TRBJ2-4	TRBV28
TGTGCTAGTGGTTTGAACCCCGCAGGTGAGCAGTTCTTC	CASGLNPAGEQFF	-	-	TRBJ2-1	TRBV12-5
TGTGCCAGCAGCTTAACGACAGGGGGGAATGAAAAACTGTTTTTT	CASSLTTGGNEKLFF	TRBD1	many	TRBJ1-4	TRBV7-9
TGTGCCAGCAGTCCCCCGACAGGGATCAACACTGAAGCTTTCTTT	CASSPPTGINTEAFF	TRBD1	-	TRBJ1-1	TRBV6-1
TGTGCCAGCAGCTTAGGGTGGGAACTGCCGTATGGCTACACCTTC	CASSLGWELPYGYTF	-	once	TRBJ1-2	TRBV7-9
TGTGCCAGCTCACCACCTTTTAAAGGCGAGCAGTACTTC	CASSPPFKGEQYF	-	few	TRBJ2-7	TRBV18
TGCAGCGTTGAGTCGTTAGCGGGCGGCTACGAGCAGTACTTC	CSVESLAGGYEQYF	TRBD2	few	TRBJ2-7	TRBV29-1
TGTGCCAGCAGTCAAAGCGGGGGGTCGACCTACGAGCAGTACTTC	CASSQSGGSTYEQYF	TRBD2	-	TRBJ2-7	TRBV2
TGTGCCAGCAGTCCGGACAGGGGGGACTATTTCCACGAGCAGTACTTC	CASSPDRGDYFHEQYF	TRBD1	-	TRBJ2-7	TRBV6-1
TGTGCCAGCAGCAAGGGACAAGACCAAGAGACCCAGTACTTC	CASSKGQDQETQYF	-	-	TRBJ2-5	TRBV21-1
TGCGCCAGCAATAGACTAGCGGGGGGGCCCGGCAATGAGCAGTTCTTC	CASNRLAGGPGNEQFF	TRBD2	-	TRBJ2-1	TRBV5-1
TGTGCCGTATTCGACAGGGGAGAATACGAGCAGTACTTC	CAVFDRGEYEQYF	TRBD1	-	TRBJ2-7	TRBV30
TGTGCCACCAGCAGAGAGGGGCCGGGACTAGCGCGTAGCACAGATACGCAGTATTTT	CATSREGPGLARSTDTQYF	TRBD2	-	TRBJ2-3	TRBV15
TGTGCCAGCACCCTATCCGGGACTAGAGTGGCCGGGGAGCTGTTTTTT	CASTLSGTRVAGELFF	TRBD2	-	TRBJ2-2	TRBV7-9
TGCAGCGTGGGGGGACTAGCGCGCAATGAGCAGTTCTTC	CSVGGLARNEQFF	TRBD2	few	TRBJ2-1	TRBV29-1
TGTGCCAGCAGCTTAGGGGGGGGCAGGGGGTACGAGCAGTACTTC	CASSLGGGRGYEQYF	-	-	TRBJ2-7	TRBV7-8
TGCAGCGTTGAAGGTCGGGATGGCTACACCTTC	CSVEGRDGYTF	-	many	TRBJ1-2	TRBV29-1
TGTGCCAGCAGCTTAATGGGAAACATTCAGTACTTC	CASSLMGNIQYF	-	-	TRBJ2-4	TRBV7-3
TGCAGTGCTAGGGCACTGGGAGACACCATATATTTT	CSARALGDTIYF	-	-	TRBJ1-3	TRBV20-1
TGTGCCAGCAGCTTCCGGGGGGACCCGAACACCGGGGAGCTGTTTTTT	CASSFRGDPNTGELFF	TRBD2	few	TRBJ2-2	TRBV7-9
TGTGCCAGCAGCCGTAGTCCAGGGGATTACGAGCAGTACTTC	CASSRSPGDYEQYF	-	once	TRBJ2-7	TRBV11-2
TGTGCCAGCAGTTACAGGCCCGCTAGCTCCTACGAGCAGTACTTC	CASSYRPASSYEQYF	-	-	TRBJ2-7	TRBV6-5
TGTGCCAGCAGCAGGGGGCTAAGGGATTCACCCCTCCACTTT	CASSRGLRDSPLHF	TRBD1	few	TRBJ1-6	TRBV7-2
TGTGCCAGCAGGATGGGACAGGTCGGGCAAGAGACCCAGTACTTC	CASRMGQVGQETQYF	TRBD1	few	TRBJ2-5	TRBV5-5
TGTGCCAGCAGGACAGCCTCCTACGAGCAGTACTTC	CASRTASYEQYF	-	-	TRBJ2-7	TRBV7-2
TGTGCCATCAGGGACTCGGGCACTGGTAACACCATATATTTT	CAIRDSGTGNTIYF	-	-	TRBJ1-3	TRBV10-3
TGTGCCAGCAGATCGACAGAGAATCATGGCTACACCTTC	CASRSTENHGYTF	-	few	TRBJ1-2	TRBV12-3/TRBV12-4
TGTGCCAGCAGCGCCTACTTGGACAGGTACAATGAGCAGTTCTTC	CASSAYLDRYNEQFF	TRBD1	many	TRBJ2-1	TRBV9
TGTGCCAGCAGCCTACTAGGACGGACAGATACGCAGTATTTT	CASSLLGRTDTQYF	-	few	TRBJ2-3	TRBV5-6
TGCAGTGCTAGAGCGCGGGGGGGCCGATACGAGCAGTACTTC	CSARARGGRYEQYF	TRBD2	few	TRBJ2-7	TRBV20-1
TGTGCCAGCAGTTTATTGGCGGGGGGGAAGAATGAGCAGTTCTTC	CASSLLAGGKNEQFF	TRBD2	-	TRBJ2-1	TRBV27
TGCGCCAGCAGCCAGGTACCGGGACTAGCCAAAAACATTCAGTACTTC	CASSQVPGLAKNIQYF	-	few	TRBJ2-4	TRBV4-3
TGTGCCAGCAGACCTATGACAGCTTCGAATTCACCCCTCCACTTT	CASRPMTASNSPLHF	-	-	TRBJ1-6	TRBV12-3/TRBV12-4
TGTGCCAGCAGCCAAGGTCTGTACGAGCAGTACTTC	CASSQGLYEQYF	-	many	TRBJ2-7	TRBV3-1
TGCGCCAGCAGCTTCGTTAGCGGGGTTAGCACAGATACGCAGTATTTT	CASSFVSGVSTDTQYF	TRBD2	-	TRBJ2-3	TRBV5-1
TGTGCCAGCAGCCAAGATCAGGGTAGAACCCAGTACTTC	CASSQDQGRTQYF	-	-	TRBJ2-5	TRBV4-2
TGCGCCAGCGCTGACAGGGGAACCTCCTACAATGAGCAGTTCTTC	CASADRGTSYNEQFF	TRBD1	-	TRBJ2-1	TRBV5-1
TGTGCCAGCAGCTCCCCCAGGGGCGTGGAGACCCAGTACTTC	CASSSPRGVETQYF	-	-	TRBJ2-5	TRBV5-4
TGTGCCAGCAGAGGGGCCCTTTGGGAGGGGAGTGAAAAACTGTTTTTT	CASRGALWEGSEKLFF	-	-	TRBJ1-4	TRBV6-1
TGTGCCAGCTCACCACGGACGACAGGGGCAGAGACCCAGTACTTC	CASSPRTTGAETQYF	TRBD1	-	TRBJ2-5	TRBV18
TGTGCCTGGAGTGAGGGGGAGACCCAGTACTTC	CAWSEGETQYF	-	few	TRBJ2-5	TRBV30
TGCGCCAGCAGCCTGCAGAGGGAGGGGGAGCTGTTTTTT	CASSLQREGELFF	-	-	TRBJ2-2	TRBV5-1
TGTGCCAGCAGCCGACCCCATGGAGTTAGCTCCTACAATGAGCAGTTCTTC	CASSRPHGVSSYNEQFF	-	-	TRBJ2-1	TRBV27
TGTGCCAGCAAAAACAGGGCCAACGAGCAGTACTTC	CASKNRANEQYF	-	many	TRBJ2-7	TRBV12-3/TRBV12-4
TGTGCCACCAGTGGAGCGAGCCAGGGGCAAGAGACCCAGTACTTC	CATSGASQGQETQYF	-	-	TRBJ2-5	TRBV24-1
TGTGCCAGCAGTTGGACAGGGGGTATTTACGAGCAGTACTTC	CASSWTGGIYEQYF	TRBD1	-	TRBJ2-7	TRBV6-5
TGTGCCACCAGCAGTGAACAGCTCTCTGGAAACACCATATATTTT	CATSSEQLSGNTIYF	-	-	TRBJ1-3	TRBV15
TGCGCCAGCAGTGAGCCGGGGACCCCCAATGAGCAGTTCTTC	CASSEPGTPNEQFF	-	few	TRBJ2-1	TRBV10-1
TGTGCCAGCAGCCAAGATCTTGAGACCCAGTACTTC	CASSQDLETQYF	-	many	TRBJ2-5	TRBV3-1